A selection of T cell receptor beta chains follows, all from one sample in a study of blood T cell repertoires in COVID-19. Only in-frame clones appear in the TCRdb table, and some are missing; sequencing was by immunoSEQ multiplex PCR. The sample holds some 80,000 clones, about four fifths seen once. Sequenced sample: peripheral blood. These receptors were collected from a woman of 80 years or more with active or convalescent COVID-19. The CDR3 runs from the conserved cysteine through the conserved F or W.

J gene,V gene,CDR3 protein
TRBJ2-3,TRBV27,CASSNTGATQYF
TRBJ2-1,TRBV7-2,CASSLRFPQQSISYNEQFF
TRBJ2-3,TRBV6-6,CASSRSGSTDTQYF
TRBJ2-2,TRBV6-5,CASSYSRTGAGELFF
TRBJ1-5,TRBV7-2,CASSLGQGTNQPQHF
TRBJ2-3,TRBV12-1,CASSFSVPRDTQYF
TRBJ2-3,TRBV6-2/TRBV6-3,CASSFRTGTDTQYF
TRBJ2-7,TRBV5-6,CASTPGRRGGDYEQYF
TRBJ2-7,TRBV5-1,CASSLGSPGSEQYF
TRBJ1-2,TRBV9,CASSENRDFERDYGYTF